Reported below is one T cell receptor beta chain. Clones were sequenced by immunoSEQ multiplex PCR, and TCRdb holds only the in-frame ones, with some missing. This sample has approximately 300,000 clones; nearly 90% occur once, and the top ten carry around 0.98%. Seattle participants joined during active infection and were tracked over time. Germline values: CDR1 SGDLS, CDR2 YYNGEE. This CDR3 has 13 amino acids. Between the trimmed V and J ends, which lost 0 bases and 2 bases, there was a span of 6 bases. The entry originates in a study of blood T cell repertoires in COVID-19. Study as a whole: The analysed material was cDNA or gDNA that came from T cells, B-cell-depleted T cells, or PBMCs.

The sequenced material came from peripheral blood. The origin of this receptor is a middle-aged woman with COVID-19, enrolled during active disease. The rearrangement joins TRBV9 to TRBJ2-7; no reliable D call. In DNA form, the CDR3 reads TGTGCCAGCAGCGTAGGGCTGACCTACGAGCAGTACTTC. Amino acids: CASSVGLTYEQYF.